The present T cell receptor beta chain was sequenced within a study of tumor and adjacent non-tumor tissue in lung cancer. Study summary: There were 11 to 13 adenocarcinoma, 2 squamous cell carcinoma and 1 small cell lung cancer cases. Stage I to III disease affected ten to eleven men and 5 women aged about 31 to 80.

The template was RNA from unsorted bulk tissue. The normal lung tissue was taken more than 3 cm from the tumor edge. CDR3 length: 14 amino acids. CDR1 and CDR2 from the germline V gene are MRHNA and SNTAGT. A modified ARM-PCR protocol with three rounds of nested PCR amplified TCRbeta. TCRdb re-called the multiplex PCR reads through MiXCR, storing one row per CDR3 protein. The table includes 65,000 to 85,000 distinct CDR3 sequences, 75% to 85% detected once. Points on this clonotype: One junction end does not reproduce the germline sequence, and a read error may be involved.

This clonotype was obtained from a man in his fifties or sixties with non-small cell lung cancer. This chain links TRBV6-4 with TRBJ2-1; 9 bases match TRBD2. The source material was distant non-tumor lung tissue. CDR3 bases: TGTGCCAGCAGTGACTCCGGGACTAGCAACGAGCAGCTCTTC. It encodes CASSDSGTSNEQLF.